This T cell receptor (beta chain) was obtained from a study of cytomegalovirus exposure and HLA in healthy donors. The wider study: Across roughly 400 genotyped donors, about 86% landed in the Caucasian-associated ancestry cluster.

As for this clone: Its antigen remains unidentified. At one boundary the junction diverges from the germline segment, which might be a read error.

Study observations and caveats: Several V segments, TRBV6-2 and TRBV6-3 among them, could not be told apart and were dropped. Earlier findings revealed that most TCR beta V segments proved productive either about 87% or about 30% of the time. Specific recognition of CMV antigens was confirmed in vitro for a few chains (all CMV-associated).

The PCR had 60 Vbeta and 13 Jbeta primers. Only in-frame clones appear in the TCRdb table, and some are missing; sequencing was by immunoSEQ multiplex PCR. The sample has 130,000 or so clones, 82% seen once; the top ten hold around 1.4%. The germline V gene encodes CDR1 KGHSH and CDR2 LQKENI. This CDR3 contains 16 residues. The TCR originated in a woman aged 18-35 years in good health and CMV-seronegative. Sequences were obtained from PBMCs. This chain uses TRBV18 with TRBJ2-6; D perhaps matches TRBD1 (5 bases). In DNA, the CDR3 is TGTGCCAGCTCACCGTGGGTAGACTCTGGGGCCAACGGCCTGACTTTC. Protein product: CASSPWVDSGANGLTF.